The source of this TCR beta chain is a study of molecular identifiers for immune sequencing clone quantification. The study's findings and limits: Spiked Jurkat TCR RNA equivalent to one cell reportedly surfaced among some 1 million naive cells.

TCRdb processed the PCR reads anew with MiXCR; each CDR3 protein has one entry. The table lists 600,000 to 650,000 distinct CDR3 sequences, roughly 21% of them singletons. In its sample, this clonotype was seen many times. The antigen remains unidentified. V was clipped by 4 bases and J by 7 bases; unmatched bases: 6. The CDR3 totals 15 residues. Germline values: CDR1 SGHTA, CDR2 FQGTGA. The sample consisted of naive CD8+ T cells from blood, with Jurkat cell RNA spiked in. The sample's subset: FACS-sorted CD8+CD4-CCR7+CD45RA+ naive T cells. The chain combines TRBV7-3 with TRBJ2-1; 11 bases agree with TRBD2. This sequence originates from a human donor in good health. Some libraries in this study had Jurkat cell RNA spiked in. This chain's CDR3 is CASSSSSGGNNEQFF. CDR3 nucleotide sequence: TGTGCCAGCAGCTCCTCTAGCGGGGGGAATAATGAGCAGTTCTTC.